This T cell receptor (beta chain) was obtained from a study of T-cell reconstitution after alpha-beta-depleted transplantation in children. Study findings and constraints: The origin of high day-60 TCRbeta diversity in some patients lay in surviving recipient T cells and thymic progenitors.

Preparation of the TCRbeta library was carried out with unique molecular identifiers. Each CDR3 protein gets one entry after TCRdb re-called the PCR reads with MiXCR. The sample carries approximately 490,000 distinct CDR3 sequences, about 10% recorded once. Ten or more counts support this clonotype. Its antigen is still unknown. The CDR3 extends over 14 amino acids. Germline V gives CDR1 LGHNA, CDR2 YSLEER. Deletions cut 5 bases from V and 7 bases from J, with 18 bases between. The sequence was obtained from a child aged 2 to 15 with inherited bone marrow failure, due to receive a stem cell transplant. V gene TRBV4-3 combines with J gene TRBJ2-7, with D possibly being TRBD1 or TRBD2 (5 bases each). Sequences were derived from PBMCs, sampled before TCRalphabeta/CD19-depleted stem cell transplant. CDR3: CASSSRGLAGEQYF. The CDR3 DNA sequence: TGCGCCAGCAGCTCTCGGGGCCTCGCCGGGGAGCAGTACTTC.